The 25 T cell receptor beta chains below were found in one sample sequenced in a study of PD-L1 blockade in urothelial cancer. The time point was: pretreatment peripheral blood. Sequencing used immunoSEQ multiplex PCR; TCRdb keeps in-frame clones, though not all of them. The table shows about 81,000 clones, with roughly 90% occurring only once. This specimen was PBMCs, taken around atezolizumab (anti-PD-L1) treatment. The source is a woman of 80 years or more with urothelial cancer.

The chain links TRBV28 to TRBJ2-1, with a possible D match to TRBD1 (6 bases). This CDR3 comprises 14 residues. From germline, CDR1 is MDHEN and CDR2 SYDVKM. V shed 10 bases and J shed 0 bases, with 13 bases lying between them. Written as DNA, the CDR3 is TGTGCCACCAGGGGCTCAAGCTCCTACAATGAGCAGTTCTTC. Its protein is CATRGSSSYNEQFF.

The CDR3 loop reads CASTAGQGTNTQYF. CDR3 nucleotides: TGTGCCAGCACCGCTGGACAGGGCACGAATACGCAGTATTTT. This chain links TRBV27 with TRBJ2-3, with 8 bases identical to TRBD1. CDR3 size: 14 residues. V was clipped by 7 bases and J by 7 bases; unmatched bases: 10. Germline V gene sequence: CDR1 MNHEY, CDR2 SMNVEV (reference sequence).

This clone was counted a single time. This same CDR3 is encoded by further DNA sequences in the sample. V is TRBV18 and J is TRBJ1-5; a possible D gene is TRBD1 (5 bases). Germline V CDR1 and CDR2: KGHSH, LQKENI. The CDR3 spans 15 residues. Trimming cost V 0 bases and J 0 bases, with 6 bases left between them. In nucleotides, the CDR3 is TGTGCCAGCTCACCACCGCAGGGTAGCAATCAGCCCCAGCATTTT. It encodes CASSPPQGSNQPQHF.

The genes are TRBV5-1 and TRBJ2-1; unclear D gene. Per the germline V gene, CDR1 is SGHRS and CDR2 is YFSETQ. V lost 0 bases and J lost 2, with 12 bases in between. There are 16 residues in the CDR3. The CDR3 spells CASSLVPQNPYNEQFF. CDR3 DNA: TGCGCCAGCAGCTTGGTTCCCCAGAACCCCTACAATGAGCAGTTCTTC.

The chain links TRBV18 to TRBJ1-4; 11 nucleotides line up with TRBD1. V gave up 10 bases and J gave up 7 bases; unmatched junction bases: 8. Germline V gene sequence: CDR1 KGHSH, CDR2 LQKENI. The CDR3 spans 14 residues. The CDR3 bases are TGTGCCACAAAAAAGGACAGGGGGCTTGAAAAACTGTTTTTT. It translates to CATKKDRGLEKLFF.

This clone has only one observation. V and J are TRBV7-3 and TRBJ1-1, with D possibly being TRBD1 (5 bases). The CDR3 is 13 amino acids. The germline V gene has CDR1 SGHTA and CDR2 FQGTGA. Trimming left V 2 bases short and J 4 bases short, with 8 bases between. CDR3: CASSLQGGTEAFF. DNA of the CDR3: TGTGCCAGCAGCTTACAGGGCGGCACTGAAGCTTTCTTT.

The chain carries TRBV2 and TRBJ2-1, with D possibly being TRBD2 (6 bases). V shed 5 bases and J shed 0 bases, with 11 bases lying between them. Germline CDR1 reads SNHLY; CDR2 reads FYNNEI. The CDR3 covers 15 residues. The CDR3 protein is CASSTWGDSYNEQFF. The CDR3 nucleotides are TGTGCCAGCAGTACGTGGGGGGACTCCTACAATGAGCAGTTCTTC.

This chain connects TRBV10-3 to TRBJ2-2, with 9 bases that match TRBD2. This CDR3 region has 15 residues. Looked up from germline, CDR1 is ENHRY and CDR2 is SYGVKD. V lost 6 bases and J lost 4; bases outside the gene matches: 6. This CDR3 reads CAIRTSGRSTGELFF. The CDR3 nucleotides are TGTGCCATCAGAACTAGCGGGCGCTCCACCGGGGAGCTGTTTTTT.

The V and J genes are TRBV27 and TRBJ2-2, with unresolved D. CDR1 and CDR2 from the germline V gene are MNHEY and SMNVEV (reference sequence). This CDR3 comprises 15 residues. The V end lost 3 bases, the J end lost 3 bases, and 11 bases lay between the germline ends. CDR3 in DNA: TGTGCCAGCAGTTTCGGCAGGTCCTACACCGGGGAGCTGTTTTTT. Protein product: CASSFGRSYTGELFF.

This chain uses TRBV28 with TRBJ2-7, with 8 positions matching TRBD1. Germline trimming cut 5 bases from V and 0 bases from J; bases unmatched to any gene: 3. The germline gives CDR1 MDHEN, CDR2 SYDVKM. The CDR3 loop spans 14 amino acids. The CDR3 loop is CASSRDRISYEQYF. CDR3 nucleotide sequence: TGTGCCAGCAGTCGGGACAGGATCTCCTACGAGCAGTACTTC.

This chain joins TRBV19 and TRBJ1-1; 7 bases match TRBD1. The junction had 7 bases not matched to a gene; V was cut back by 5 bases and J by 1 base. Germline V gene lookup returns CDR1 LNHDA and CDR2 SQIVND (reference sequence). CDR3 length: 15 amino acids. In DNA form, the CDR3 reads TGTGCCAGTAGTCCAGTGGGACAGACGAACACTGAAGCTTTCTTT. Protein: CASSPVGQTNTEAFF.

The V and J genes are TRBV5-1 and TRBJ2-3; TRBD2 agrees at 7 bases. The CDR3 has 16 amino acids. Trimming removed 4 bases from V and 1 base from J; junction bases left unmatched: 9. The germline V gene encodes CDR1 SGHRS and CDR2 YFSETQ. The CDR3 bases are TGCGCCAGCAGCCTGGATCGACTAGCAGGCACAGATACGCAGTATTTT. It encodes CASSLDRLAGTDTQYF.

The chain joins TRBV28 to TRBJ2-7, with 12 bases identical to TRBD1. J lost 6 bases, V lost 8 bases, and 8 bases had no gene match. Germline assignment: CDR1 MDHEN and CDR2 SYDVKM. CDR3 size: 14 residues. CDR3 region: CASWRDRGQGEQYF. CDR3 DNA: TGTGCCAGCTGGCGGGACAGGGGGCAAGGCGAGCAGTACTTC.

A note on this clone: Different DNA sequences within this sample yield the same CDR3. The chain employs TRBV5-1 and TRBJ2-1, with 12 bases fitting TRBD2. CDR3 size: 15 residues. V dropped 4 bases and J dropped 4; count of bases not matched to a gene: 3. Looked up from germline, CDR1 is SGHRS and CDR2 is YFSETQ. As DNA, the CDR3 is TGCGCCAGCAGCAAAGGACTAGCGGGGTACAATGAGCAGTTCTTC. Protein: CASSKGLAGYNEQFF.

This chain uses TRBV5-1 with TRBJ2-3, with TRBD2 identical over 10 bases. The CDR3 covers 14 residues. Germline V gene data show CDR1 as SGHRS and CDR2 as YFSETQ. Unmatched junction bases numbered 4, after V lost 7 bases and J lost 2 bases. The CDR3 spells CASQREGNTDTQYF. The DNA of the CDR3 is TGCGCCAGCCAGCGGGAGGGGAACACAGATACGCAGTATTTT.

V gene TRBV7-3 combines with J gene TRBJ2-3; 9 bases align to TRBD1. This CDR3 comprises 13 residues. The germline V gene has CDR1 SGHTA and CDR2 FQGTGA. The ends lost 0 bases at V and 10 bases at J; junction bases unmatched: 2. CDR3 amino acids: CASSLTGQGAQYF. For the CDR3, the DNA is TGTGCCAGCAGCTTAACGGGACAGGGAGCGCAGTATTTT.

CDR3 nucleotide sequence: TGTGCCAGCAGCTTAGGATCGTTAGCGGGAGTCGGGGAGACCCAGTACTTC. The encoded protein is CASSLGSLAGVGETQYF. The chain couples TRBV11-2 to TRBJ2-5, with TRBD2 identical over 9 bases. V shed 1 base, J shed 5 bases, and the junction held 11 bases outside the gene matches. Germline V gives CDR1 SGHAT, CDR2 FQNNGV. The CDR3 is made up of 17 amino acids.

The chain uses TRBV7-2 and TRBJ2-2; TRBD1 is a possible D gene (5 bases). The V end was cut by 7 bases, the J end by 4 bases, with 13 bases between. The V gene's germline CDR1 is SGHTA and CDR2 FQGNSA. This CDR3 is 14 amino acids long. DNA for the CDR3: TGTGCCAGCAACTTGATCCAGGGCACCGGGGAGCTGTTTTTT. Translation gives CASNLIQGTGELFF.

The chain links TRBV5-1 to TRBJ1-1; 9 nucleotides match TRBD1. V trimming: 4 bases; J trimming: 5 bases; junction bases outside the gene matches: 6. The germline V gene encodes CDR1 SGHRS and CDR2 YFSETQ. This CDR3 contains 14 residues. The CDR3 DNA reads TGCGCCAGCAGCCAGGGACAGGGAAGGACTGAAGCTTTCTTT. Its protein is CASSQGQGRTEAFF.

This chain connects TRBV10-3 to TRBJ2-5; 7 nucleotides match TRBD1. Near its end, the DNA agrees better with TRBJ2-7, so the J call may be wrong. CDR1 and CDR2 from the germline V gene are ENHRY and SYGVKD. The CDR3 is 13 residues long. The CDR3 region is CAISRTGVYEQYF. The CDR3 coding sequence is TGTGCCATCAGCCGAACAGGGGTGTACGAGCAGTACTTC.

The chain combines TRBV5-1 with TRBJ2-7, with D perhaps matching TRBD1 (6 bases). The ends were cut back, 7 bases at V and 6 bases at J, with 20 bases in the middle. The germline gives CDR1 SGHRS, CDR2 YFSETQ. The CDR3 length is 14 residues. The CDR3 coding sequence is TGCGCCAGCGGAATCGAGGACAGCCCAACCGAGCAGTACTTC. Residues: CASGIEDSPTEQYF.

This chain joins TRBV10-3 and TRBJ1-2; TRBD1 aligns across 7 bases. Germline-derived CDR1 and CDR2 are ENHRY and SYGVKD. This CDR3 is 13 amino acids long. The V gene end was trimmed by 11 bases and the J gene end by 1 base; junction bases not matched to a gene: 7. The CDR3 loop reads CAGRDRDNYGYTF. CDR3 nucleotide sequence: TGTGCCGGCCGGGACAGAGATAACTATGGCTACACCTTC.

V and J are TRBV15 and TRBJ2-7; D perhaps matches TRBD2 (6 bases). Trimming stripped 0 bases from V and 2 bases from J, with 8 bases between. CDR1 is LNHNV and CDR2 is YYDKDF in the germline V gene (reference sequence). This CDR3 has 14 amino acids. The CDR3 DNA reads TGTGCCACCAGCAGAGATGCGGGGCCCTACGAGCAGTACTTC. This encodes CATSRDAGPYEQYF.

This chain connects TRBV7-2 to TRBJ2-5, with 7 nucleotides matching TRBD1. V lost 8 bases and J lost 3; bases outside the gene matches: 18. CDR3 length: 17 residues. CDR1 and CDR2 from the germline V gene are SGHTA and FQGNSA. The CDR3 DNA reads as TGTGCCAGCTTCGGATATACGGGACAGCAAGTAAAAGAGACCCAGTACTTC. Amino acids: CASFGYTGQQVKETQYF.

The V call is TRBV9, the J call TRBJ1-3; D is ambiguous. The V gene's germline CDR1 is SGDLS and CDR2 YYNGEE. V lost 0 bases to trimming and J lost 1 base, with 8 bases between them. The CDR3 loop spans 15 amino acids. CDR3 DNA: TGTGCCAGCAGCGTAGGGTCGGGGTCTGGAAACACCATATATTTT. This translates into CASSVGSGSGNTIYF. Full variable domain (missing parts from reference TRBV9 and TRBJ1-3): DSGVTQTPKHLITATGQRVTLRCSPRSGDLSVYWYQQSLDQGLQFLIQYYNGEERAKGNILERFSAQQFPDLHSELNLSSLELGDSALYFCASSVGSGSGNTIYFGEGSWLTVV.